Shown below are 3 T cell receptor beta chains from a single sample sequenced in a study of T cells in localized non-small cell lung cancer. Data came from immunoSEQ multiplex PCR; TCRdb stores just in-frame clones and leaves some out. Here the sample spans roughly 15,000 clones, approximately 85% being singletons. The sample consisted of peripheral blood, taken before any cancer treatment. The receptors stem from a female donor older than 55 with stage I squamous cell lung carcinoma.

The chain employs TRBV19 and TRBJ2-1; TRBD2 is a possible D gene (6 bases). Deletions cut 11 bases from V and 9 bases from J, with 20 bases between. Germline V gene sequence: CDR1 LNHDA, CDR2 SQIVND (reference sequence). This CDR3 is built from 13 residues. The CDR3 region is CASSGTAGGEQFF. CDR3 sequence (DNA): TGTGCCTCTTCCGGGACGGCCGGGGGTGAGCAGTTCTTC.

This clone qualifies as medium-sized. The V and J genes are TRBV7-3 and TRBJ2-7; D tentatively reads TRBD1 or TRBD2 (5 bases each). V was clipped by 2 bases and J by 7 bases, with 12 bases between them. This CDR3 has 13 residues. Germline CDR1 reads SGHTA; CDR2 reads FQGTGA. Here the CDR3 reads CASSLGHPGEQYF. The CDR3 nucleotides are TGTGCCAGCAGCTTAGGACACCCGGGGGAGCAGTACTTC.

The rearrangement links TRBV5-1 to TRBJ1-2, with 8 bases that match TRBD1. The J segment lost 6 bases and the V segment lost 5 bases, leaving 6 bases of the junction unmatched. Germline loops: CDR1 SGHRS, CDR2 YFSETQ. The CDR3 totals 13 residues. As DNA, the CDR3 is TGCGCCAGCAGGAACGGACAGGGCAATGGCTACACCTTC. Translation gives CASRNGQGNGYTF.